The clone carrying this TCR beta chain counts as medium-sized. The time point here: sample taken at primary tumor resection. Unsorted tumor, nontumor lung tissue or cryopreserved PBMC supplied the whole RNA. The data stem from a study of spatial heterogeneity in lung cancer. Study summary: Each time, sequencing found more beta-chain sequences than alpha-chain sequences.

V lost 7 bases, J lost 5 bases, and 11 bases stayed unmatched. CDR1 and CDR2 from the germline V gene are MNHNS and SASEGT. This CDR3 is built from 16 residues. A unique molecular identifier was attached to every TCR cDNA molecule. One entry per CDR3 protein results from TCRdb running MiXCR on the 5' RACE reads. Here the sample spans thousands of distinct CDR3 sequences, about 1.9% being singletons. This sequence joins TRBV6-1 and TRBJ1-5; 10 nucleotides line up with TRBD1. This TCR derives from a male donor with early-stage non-small cell lung cancer. This specimen consisted of normal lung tissue next to the tumor, obtained at surgery. CDR3 protein: CASKVDRGLGDQPQHF. CDR3 bases: TGTGCCAGCAAAGTAGACAGGGGGCTGGGCGATCAGCCCCAGCATTTT.